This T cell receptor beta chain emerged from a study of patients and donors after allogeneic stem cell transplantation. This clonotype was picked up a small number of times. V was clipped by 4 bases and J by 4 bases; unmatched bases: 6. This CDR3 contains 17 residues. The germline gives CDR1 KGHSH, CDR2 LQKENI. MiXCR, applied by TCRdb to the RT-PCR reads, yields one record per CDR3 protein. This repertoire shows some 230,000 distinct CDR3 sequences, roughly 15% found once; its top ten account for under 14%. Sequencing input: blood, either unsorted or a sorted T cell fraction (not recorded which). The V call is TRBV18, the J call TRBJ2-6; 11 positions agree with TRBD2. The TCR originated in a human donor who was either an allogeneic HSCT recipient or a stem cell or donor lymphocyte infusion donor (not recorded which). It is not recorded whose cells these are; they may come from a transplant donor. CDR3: CASSQRLAGSGANVLTF. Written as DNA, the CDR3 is TGTGCCAGCTCACAGCGACTAGCGGGATCCGGGGCCAACGTCCTGACTTTC. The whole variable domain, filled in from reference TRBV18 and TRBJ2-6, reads NAGVMQNPRHLVRRRGQEARLRCSPMKGHSHVYWYRQLPEEGLKFMVYLQKENIIDESGMPKERFSAEFPKEGPSILRIQQVVRGDSAAYFCASSQRLAGSGANVLTFGAGSRLTVL.